Each of the 13 T cell receptor beta chains below was sequenced from the same sample in a study of OX40 agonist ivuxolimab in advanced cancers. The method behind the library was the immunoSEQ multiplex PCR assay. TCRdb carries this immuneACCESS record with in-frame sequences only. Its versions omit some clonotypes, under half of them owing to an unresolved V gene in the studies checked, with the rest unexplained. This sample comprises some 99,000 clones, roughly 87% of them detected only once. Approximately 0.5% of the sample belongs to the ten largest clones. The sequencing here drew on CD4+ or CD8+ T cells sorted from blood, taken in a trial of the OX40 agonist ivuxolimab. These TCRs come from an adult with an advanced solid tumor such as melanoma, head and neck, liver or kidney cancer.

This chain uses TRBV19 with TRBJ1-1, with D maybe TRBD1 (5 bases). Trimming shortened V by 6 bases and J by 1 base, and 18 bases separated the two germline ends. The germline V gene has CDR1 LNHDA and CDR2 SQIVND (reference sequence). This CDR3 is 16 amino acids long. CDR3 sequence (DNA): TGTGCCAGTAGGGGACGGGAATCGGGCTCGAACACTGAAGCTTTCTTT. Its translation is CASRGRESGSNTEAFF. Full variable domain (outside the CDR3, taken from reference TRBV19 and TRBJ1-1): DGGITQSPKYLFRKEGQNVTLSCEQNLNHDAMYWYRQDPGQGLRLIYYSQIVNDFQKGDIAEGYSVSREKKESFPLTVTSAQKNPTAFYLCASRGRESGSNTEAFFGQGTRLTVV.

This clone was picked up one time. The V call is TRBV7-9, the J call TRBJ2-3; 13 bases are shared with TRBD2. Germline V gene lookup returns CDR1 SEHNR and CDR2 FQNEAQ (reference sequence). This CDR3 contains 16 residues. After removal of 2 bases from V and 7 bases from J, the junction contained 6 bases not matched to a gene. In nucleotides, the CDR3 is TGTGCCAGCAGCTTATGGACTAGCGGGGGTCGGTATACGCAGTATTTT. This gives the protein CASSLWTSGGRYTQYF.

The chain employs TRBV18 and TRBJ1-1; the D is unclear. Germline CDR1 reads KGHSH; CDR2 reads LQKENI. V lost 4 bases and J 3 bases, leaving 24 bases between the germline ends. There are 18 residues in the CDR3. DNA of the CDR3: TGTGCCAGCTCACTTGAGTTGGTGCCATTAGGGCGTGACACTGAAGCTTTCTTT. Translated: CASSLELVPLGRDTEAFF.

The chain employs TRBV9 and TRBJ2-1, with D hard to call. Per the germline V gene, CDR1 is SGDLS and CDR2 is YYNGEE. V dropped 4 bases and J dropped 3 bases, with 17 bases sitting between them. The CDR3 runs to 16 residues. Written as DNA, the CDR3 is TGTGCCAGCAGCTTTAGAATAGACCGTCGCTACAATGAGCAGTTCTTC. It encodes CASSFRIDRRYNEQFF. Complete variable domain (other parts from reference TRBV9 and TRBJ2-1): DSGVTQTPKHLITATGQRVTLRCSPRSGDLSVYWYQQSLDQGLQFLIQYYNGEERAKGNILERFSAQQFPDLHSELNLSSLELGDSALYFCASSFRIDRRYNEQFFGPGTRLTVL.

The chain has TRBV7-3 and TRBJ1-2; D is ambiguous. Trimming stripped 5 bases from V and 7 bases from J, with 14 bases between. This CDR3 is 13 amino acids long. The germline CDR1 and CDR2 sequences are SGHTA and FQGTGA. CDR3 bases: TGTGCCAGCAGCCAGACCCCCGGCCCTGGCTACACCTTC. It yields the protein CASSQTPGPGYTF.

The chain has TRBV5-4 and TRBJ2-5; TRBD2 is a possible D gene (7 bases). Germline assignment: CDR1 SGHNT and CDR2 YYREEE (reference sequence). This CDR3 comprises 17 residues. Trimming took 4 bases from V and 4 from J, leaving 23 bases between them. The chain's CDR3 is CASSLNPRGAGSETQYF. CDR3 nucleotides: TGTGCCAGCAGCCTAAACCCTCGGGGGGCAGGTTCAGAGACCCAGTACTTC.

This sequence joins TRBV5-1 and TRBJ1-4; D remains ambiguous. The germline V and J ends were trimmed by 2 bases and 5 bases, with 10 bases remaining between them. Germline CDR1 SGHRS, CDR2 YFSETQ. CDR3 size: 14 residues. CDR3: CASSLQAKNEKLFF. DNA for the CDR3: TGCGCCAGCAGCTTACAAGCCAAGAATGAAAAACTGTTTTTT.

Worth noting for this clone: Its ends do not fully match the called genes, so a read error is possible. The chain couples TRBV5-1 to TRBJ2-5; weak D call: TRBD1 (6 bases). Per germline, CDR1 SGHRS and CDR2 YFSETQ. The CDR3 length is 14 residues. This CDR3 is CASGLEAGEETQYF. CDR3 in DNA: TGCGCCAGCGGCTTGGAGGCAGGGGAAGAGACCCAGTACTTC.

The chain joins TRBV4-3 to TRBJ1-5; TRBD1 aligns across 8 bases. This CDR3 spans 16 amino acids. Germline V gene lookup returns CDR1 LGHNA and CDR2 YSLEER. The V segment lost 0 bases and the J segment 5 bases; nucleotides outside the gene matches: 6. The CDR3 DNA sequence: TGCGCCAGCAGCCAAGATTTACAGGGGGAGCATCAGCCCCAGCATTTT. Translating it yields CASSQDLQGEHQPQHF.

The chain joins TRBV27 to TRBJ2-2; D is ambiguous. With 3 bases removed from V and 7 bases from J, the gap between germline ends came to 12 bases. The CDR3 totals 14 residues. CDR1 and CDR2 (germline): MNHEY, SMNVEV (reference sequence). This chain's CDR3 is CASSLGRLDGELFF. CDR3 bases: TGTGCCAGCAGTTTGGGCCGGCTCGACGGGGAGCTGTTTTTT.

This chain links TRBV2 with TRBJ2-7; TRBD1 aligns across 12 bases. This CDR3 region has 14 residues. After removal of 7 bases from V and 7 bases from J, the junction contained 8 bases not matched to a gene. Per germline, CDR1 SNHLY and CDR2 FYNNEI. This CDR3 is CASNVGQGALEQYF. The CDR3 DNA follows: TGTGCCAGCAACGTGGGACAGGGGGCGCTTGAGCAGTACTTC.

The V call is TRBV5-1, the J call TRBJ2-6; weak D call: TRBD1 (6 bases). Germline lookup yields CDR1 SGHRS and CDR2 YFSETQ. With 4 bases removed from V and 1 base from J, the gap between germline ends came to 6 bases. CDR3 size: 14 residues. CDR3 bases: TGCGCCAGCAGCGGGACATCTGGGGCCAACGTCCTGACTTTC. Translation: CASSGTSGANVLTF.

This chain joins TRBV5-1 and TRBJ2-5; D tentatively reads TRBD1 or TRBD2 (6 bases each). Deletions cut 4 bases from V and 1 base from J, with 17 bases between. CDR3 length: 16 residues. Per the germline V gene, CDR1 is SGHRS and CDR2 is YFSETQ. The CDR3 bases are TGCGCCAGCAGCCCGACGGGGGACAACGCCCAAGAGACCCAGTACTTC. It specifies CASSPTGDNAQETQYF.